The 32 T cell receptor beta chains given below trace back to one sample, sequenced in a study of patients and donors after allogeneic stem cell transplantation. Via MiXCR, TCRdb re-called the RT-PCR reads, giving one row per CDR3 protein. This table holds about 960,000 distinct CDR3 sequences, about a sixth found once. Sequencing was carried out using blood, either unsorted or a sorted T cell fraction (not recorded which). Source of these receptors: a human donor who was either an allogeneic HSCT recipient or a stem cell or donor lymphocyte infusion donor (not recorded which). It is not recorded whose cells these are; they may come from a transplant donor.

The table lists this clonotype with a few counts. This chain connects TRBV6-5 to TRBJ2-3; no clear D gene. Germline CDR1 reads MNHEY; CDR2 reads SVGAGI. V was shortened by 3 bases and J by 4 bases, with 11 bases between the two germline ends. This CDR3 spans 14 amino acids. This chain's CDR3 is CASSYRSGADTQYF. The CDR3 bases are TGTGCCAGCAGTTATAGAAGTGGCGCAGATACGCAGTATTTT.

This clonotype was seen repeatedly, ten times or more. V gene TRBV29-1 combines with J gene TRBJ2-7, with 8 bases fitting TRBD2. This CDR3 is 13 amino acids long. Per the germline V gene, CDR1 is SQVTM and CDR2 is ANQGSEA. Trimming removed 7 bases from V and 1 base from J; junction bases left unmatched: 6. CDR3 DNA sequence: TGCAGCGCGATAGCGGGACGGTCCTACGAGCAGTACTTC. Translated, it gives CSAIAGRSYEQYF.

This clonotype was recorded a few times. V usage is TRBV2 and J usage is TRBJ2-1, with D perhaps TRBD1 or TRBD2 (5 bases each). The germline V and J ends were trimmed by 8 bases and 9 bases, with 20 bases remaining between them. The CDR3 has 14 amino acids. Germline values: CDR1 SNHLY, CDR2 FYNNEI. DNA of the CDR3: TGTGCCAGCTTTTGGGACGTGGAGTTGGGTGAGCAGTTCTTC. Encoded protein: CASFWDVELGEQFF. Based on the CDR3 plus reference TRBV2 and TRBJ2-1, the full variable domain is EPEVTQTPSHQVTQMGQEVILRCVPISNHLYFYWYRQILGQKVEFLVSFYNNEISEKSEIFDDQFSVERPDGSNFTLKIRSTKLEDSAMYFCASFWDVELGEQFFGPGTRLTVL.

The sample holds a few counts of this clonotype. The chain is built from TRBV6-1 and TRBJ1-5; possible D gene TRBD1, 6 bases. The CDR3 has 15 residues. Germline V gene data show CDR1 as MNHNS and CDR2 as SASEGT. V was shortened by 5 bases and J by 6 bases, with 17 bases between the two germline ends. Here the CDR3 DNA reads TGTGCCAGCAGTCGCGGAGGGGGTCTTAGTCAGCCCCAGCATTTT. Translated, it gives CASSRGGGLSQPQHF.

The chain joins TRBV7-9 to TRBJ2-3, with 10 bases aligning to TRBD2. This CDR3 contains 16 residues. Germline lookup yields CDR1 SEHNR and CDR2 FQNEAQ (reference sequence). The V and J ends lost 5 bases and 4 bases, in that order; junction bases with no gene match: 9. The CDR3 sequence: CASSASLAGVSDTQYF. CDR3 DNA sequence: TGTGCCAGCAGCGCCTCGCTAGCGGGAGTTTCAGATACGCAGTATTTT.

This clonotype has more than one count but fewer than ten. The CDR3 DNA sequence: TGTGCCAGCAGTCTACAGGGACTCCACTACGAGCAGTACTTC. Its protein product is CASSLQGLHYEQYF. V gene TRBV28 combines with J gene TRBJ2-7, with D perhaps matching TRBD1 or TRBD2 (6 bases each). Deletions cut 5 bases from V and 3 bases from J, with 14 bases between. The germline V gene encodes CDR1 MDHEN and CDR2 SYDVKM. The CDR3 contains 14 residues.

Ten or more counts support this clonotype. The rearrangement links TRBV24-1 to TRBJ2-1, with TRBD1 matching over 12 bases. The V and J ends lost 4 bases and 9 bases, in that order; junction bases with no gene match: 6. This CDR3 has 15 residues. CDR1 and CDR2 (germline): KGHDR, SFDVKD. In DNA, the CDR3 is TGTGCCACCAGTGACCGGGACAGGGGGCGTAGTGAGCAGTTCTTC. Translated, it gives CATSDRDRGRSEQFF.

The V and J genes are TRBV14 and TRBJ1-1, with D unresolved. This CDR3 is built from 18 residues. Trimming cost V 0 bases and J 3 bases, with 20 bases left between them. Germline assignment: CDR1 SGHDN and CDR2 FVKESK. CDR3 region: CASSQDLILAGIYTEAFF. CDR3 sequence (DNA): TGTGCCAGCAGCCAAGATTTAATTTTGGCCGGTATCTACACTGAAGCTTTCTTT.

The chain couples TRBV7-3 to TRBJ2-1; TRBD1 aligns across 8 bases. The CDR3 length is 16 residues. CDR1 is SGHTA, CDR2 FQGTGA, per germline. Trimming took 1 base from V and 8 from J; bases not matched to a gene: 10. CDR3 in amino acids: CASSLMSRGLFDEQFF. CDR3 in DNA: TGTGCCAGCAGCTTAATGTCCAGGGGGCTTTTCGATGAGCAGTTCTTC.

The gene calls are TRBV20-1 and TRBJ2-5, with TRBD2 matching over 9 bases. This CDR3 is built from 15 residues. CDR1 and CDR2 from the germline V gene are DFQATT and SNEGSKA (reference sequence). Trimming took 2 bases from V and 2 from J; bases not matched to a gene: 6. This chain's CDR3 is CSARSKAGGQETQYF. The CDR3, as DNA: TGCAGTGCTAGATCTAAGGCGGGGGGGCAAGAGACCCAGTACTTC.

This clonotype was observed a handful of times. This chain links TRBV6-2 or TRBV6-3 with TRBJ1-5; no clear D gene. The germline CDR1 and CDR2 sequences are MNHEY and SVGEGT. The CDR3 sequence is 16 residues long. The V end lost 2 bases, the J end lost 2 bases, and 13 bases lay between the germline ends. CDR3 loop: CASSYGRARGNQPQHF. The CDR3 DNA follows: TGTGCCAGCAGTTACGGTAGGGCAAGGGGCAATCAGCCCCAGCATTTT.

The V gene is TRBV4-1, the J gene TRBJ2-2; the D is unclear. This CDR3 region has 14 residues. V gave up 2 bases and J gave up 9 bases, with 13 bases separating them. Germline V gene lookup returns CDR1 MGHRA and CDR2 YSYEKL. The CDR3 nucleotides read TGCGCCAGCAGCCAAACACGCCCTATGTGGGAGCTGTTTTTT. It encodes CASSQTRPMWELFF.

The chain recombines TRBV7-2 with TRBJ2-3; TRBD2 matches at 10 bases. Germline V gives CDR1 SGHTA, CDR2 FQGNSA. The J segment lost 2 bases and the V segment lost 5 bases, leaving 7 bases of the junction unmatched. This CDR3 is 16 amino acids long. DNA for the CDR3: TGTGCCAGCAGCGCCCCCCTAGCGGGGGTCACAGATACGCAGTATTTT. Translating gives CASSAPLAGVTDTQYF.

In this sample, this clonotype turned up a few times. This CDR3 is CASSPGRRGYGYTF. CDR3 nucleotide sequence: TGCGCCAGCAGCCCGGGCAGGCGGGGCTATGGCTACACCTTC. The J gene is TRBJ1-2, the V gene TRBV4-3; D remains unclear. V lost 4 bases and J lost 4, with 13 bases in between. This CDR3 spans 14 amino acids. From germline, CDR1 is LGHNA and CDR2 YSLEER.

The V gene is TRBV7-3, the J gene TRBJ2-1; D is ambiguous. Germline V CDR1 and CDR2: SGHTA, FQGTGA. This CDR3 has 15 residues. Trimming stripped 0 bases from V and 2 bases from J, with 8 bases between. The CDR3: CASSLTRITYNEQFF. CDR3 in DNA: TGTGCCAGCAGCTTAACCCGGATTACCTACAATGAGCAGTTCTTC.

This sequence joins TRBV9 and TRBJ2-1; possibly TRBD1 for D (6 bases). With 0 bases removed from V and 4 bases from J, the gap between germline ends came to 14 bases. Germline assignment: CDR1 SGDLS and CDR2 YYNGEE. The CDR3 is made up of 16 amino acids. The CDR3 region is CASSVAQGLGYNEQFF. The DNA for the CDR3 is TGTGCCAGCAGCGTAGCACAGGGCCTAGGGTACAATGAGCAGTTCTTC.

This clonotype was recorded many times. This chain connects TRBV12-3 or TRBV12-4 to TRBJ1-4, with 7 bases that match TRBD1. Trimming at V came to 8 bases and at J to 7 bases, leaving 4 bases not matched to a gene. The CDR3 length is 12 residues. CDR3 DNA: TGTGCCAGCGGCAACAGGGGTGAAAAACTGTTTTTT. It yields the protein CASGNRGEKLFF.

At least ten counts were recorded for this clonotype. The chain joins TRBV20-1 to TRBJ2-5; TRBD2 agrees at 9 bases. Germline lookup yields CDR1 DFQATT and CDR2 SNEGSKA (reference sequence). This CDR3 comprises 15 residues. Trimming cost V 6 bases and J 4 bases; bases outside gene matches: 12. For the CDR3, the DNA is TGCAGTGCCGACTTAGCGGGAGTAAGCCCAGAGACCCAGTACTTC. Translated: CSADLAGVSPETQYF.

This chain connects TRBV5-1 to TRBJ2-3; no clear D. This CDR3 is built from 11 residues. V lost 4 bases and J 7 bases, leaving 7 bases between the germline ends. Germline CDR1 SGHRS, CDR2 YFSETQ. The CDR3, as DNA: TGCGCCAGCAGCGCCAGGTATACGCAGTATTTT. Protein: CASSARYTQYF.

Only a few counts were recorded for this clonotype. The rearrangement links TRBV29-1 to TRBJ2-7; D is perhaps TRBD2 (5 bases). The CDR3 covers 11 residues. Germline CDR1 is SQVTM and CDR2 is ANQGSEA. V was clipped by 6 bases and J by 3 bases, with 9 bases between them. The CDR3 protein is CSVAGNYEQYF. The CDR3 DNA sequence: TGCAGCGTGGCCGGGAACTACGAGCAGTACTTC.

For the CDR3, the DNA is TGTGCCAGCAGCTCCCCGTTTTTTGACGAGCAGTTCTTC. Translation gives CASSSPFFDEQFF. The chain recombines TRBV7-2 with TRBJ2-1; D gene uncertain. Trimming stripped 4 bases from V and 10 bases from J, with 14 bases between. Germline values: CDR1 SGHTA, CDR2 FQGNSA. This CDR3 comprises 13 residues.

The chain couples TRBV25-1 to TRBJ1-1; 9 nucleotides agree with TRBD1. Trimming cost V 5 bases and J 11 bases; bases outside gene matches: 9. CDR1 and CDR2 (germline): MGHDK, SYGVNS. CDR3 length: 13 amino acids. The chain's CDR3 is CASSSFGTGSAFF. CDR3 sequence (DNA): TGTGCCAGCAGTTCTTTTGGGACAGGGTCCGCTTTCTTT.

The chain employs TRBV5-1 and TRBJ2-7, with 8 positions matching TRBD2. CDR1 and CDR2 from the germline V gene are SGHRS and YFSETQ. J gave up 7 bases and V 0 bases, and 15 bases lay outside the gene matches. CDR3 length: 17 amino acids. CDR3 coding DNA: TGCGCCAGCAGCTTGGTGGGGCTCGGAGCGGGGGAACGTGAGCAGTACTTC. This translates into CASSLVGLGAGEREQYF.

There are many counts of this clonotype. The rearrangement joins TRBV25-1 to TRBJ2-1, with TRBD1 as a possible D gene (5 bases). The V gene lost 2 bases and the J gene lost 3 bases, with 5 bases spanning the gap. This CDR3 region has 13 residues. Germline V gene sequence: CDR1 MGHDK, CDR2 SYGVNS. The CDR3 nucleotides read TGTGCCAGCAGTGAAAGGGGCTACAATGAGCAGTTCTTC. It translates to CASSERGYNEQFF. Combining the CDR3 with reference TRBV25-1 and TRBJ2-1 gives the whole variable domain EADIYQTPRYLVIGTGKKITLECSQTMGHDKMYWYQQDPGMELHLIHYSYGVNSTEKGDLSSESTVSRIRTEHFPLTLESARPSHTSQYLCASSERGYNEQFFGPGTRLTVL.

This clonotype has more than one count but fewer than ten. CDR3 coding DNA: TGTGCCAGCAGGTTGACAGGGGGGACGAACACCGGGGAGCTGTTTTTT. Protein product: CASRLTGGTNTGELFF. The genes are TRBV5-4 and TRBJ2-2; 9 nucleotides line up with TRBD1. This CDR3 is 16 amino acids long. J was trimmed by 0 bases and V by 5 bases; bases with no gene match: 5. The V gene's germline CDR1 is SGHNT and CDR2 YYREEE (reference sequence).

The rearrangement uses TRBV5-1 and TRBJ2-1; perhaps TRBD1 as D (6 bases). Looked up from germline, CDR1 is SGHRS and CDR2 is YFSETQ. The CDR3 is made up of 15 amino acids. Trimming took 7 bases from V and 10 from J, leaving 24 bases between them. CDR3 nucleotide sequence: TGCGCCAGCCTGCAGAATACAGGGTTTACTGACGAGCAGTTCTTC. Protein: CASLQNTGFTDEQFF.

V usage is TRBV7-2 and J usage is TRBJ2-7, with D perhaps TRBD1 (8 bases). Germline V gene data show CDR1 as SGHTA and CDR2 as FQGNSA. The V gene lost 6 bases and the J gene lost 4 bases, with 16 bases spanning the gap. This CDR3 has 14 residues. The DNA for the CDR3 is TGTGCCAGCAGGAATCAACAGGGGGGGTACGAGCAGTACTTC. Its protein is CASRNQQGGYEQYF.

The CDR3 loop reads CASLGGSSSYEQYF. The DNA for the CDR3 is TGTGCCAGCTTAGGGGGCTCAAGCTCCTACGAGCAGTACTTC. The rearrangement uses TRBV18 and TRBJ2-7; TRBD1 aligns across 7 bases. This CDR3 is built from 14 residues. CDR1 is KGHSH, CDR2 LQKENI, per germline. After removal of 7 bases from V and 0 bases from J, the junction contained 6 bases not matched to a gene.

This clonotype has a handful of counts. V is TRBV5-6 and J is TRBJ2-7; D might be TRBD2 (6 bases). The CDR3 length is 15 residues. Germline V gene lookup returns CDR1 SGHDT and CDR2 YYEEEE. The V end lost 5 bases, the J end lost 3 bases, and 18 bases lay between the germline ends. CDR3 sequence: CASSSVAAGNYEQYF. The CDR3 nucleotides are TGTGCCAGCAGTTCGGTGGCAGCGGGCAACTACGAGCAGTACTTC.

In this sample, this clonotype turned up a few times. In DNA form, the CDR3 reads TGCGCCAGCAGCCAAACTTCCGGGACAACCTACGAGCAGTACTTC. This codes for CASSQTSGTTYEQYF. V usage is TRBV4-1 and J usage is TRBJ2-7; TRBD1 is a possible D gene (6 bases). From germline, CDR1 is MGHRA and CDR2 YSYEKL. The CDR3 has 15 residues. Trimming cost V 2 bases and J 2 bases, with 13 bases left between them.

This clonotype was counted many times. J is TRBJ2-3 and V is TRBV12-3 or TRBV12-4, with TRBD2 identical over 10 bases. The CDR3 has 15 residues. V trimming: 5 bases; J trimming: 4 bases; junction bases outside the gene matches: 6. In DNA form, the CDR3 reads TGTGCCAGCAGTCCTAGAGCGGGGGGGGCAGATACGCAGTATTTT. Translated: CASSPRAGGADTQYF.

CDR3 bases: TGCAGTGCTGGAGGGAGCTCAGCTAACTATGGCTACACCTTC. Translated, it gives CSAGGSSANYGYTF. The gene calls are TRBV20-1 and TRBJ1-2, with D hard to call. V was trimmed by 5 bases and J by 0 bases, leaving 13 bases between them. The CDR3 runs 14 residues. CDR1 and CDR2 (germline): DFQATT, SNEGSKA (reference sequence).